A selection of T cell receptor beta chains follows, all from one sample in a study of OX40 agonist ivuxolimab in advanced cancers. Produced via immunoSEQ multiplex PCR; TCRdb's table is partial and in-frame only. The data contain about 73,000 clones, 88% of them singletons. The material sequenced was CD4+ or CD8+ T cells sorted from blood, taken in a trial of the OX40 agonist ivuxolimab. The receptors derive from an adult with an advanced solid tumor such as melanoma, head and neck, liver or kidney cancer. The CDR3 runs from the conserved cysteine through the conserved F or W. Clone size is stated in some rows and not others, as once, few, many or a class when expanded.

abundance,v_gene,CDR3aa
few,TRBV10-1,CASSDFGADTQYF
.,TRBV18,CASSLSRVDTQYF
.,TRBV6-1,CASRKGGWTDTQYF
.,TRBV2,CASRRVRGSTDTQYF
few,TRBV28,CASSERGLPQHF
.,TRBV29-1,CSVRDRTYEQYF
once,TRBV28,CASSFSSGSGNQPQHF
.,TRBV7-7,CASSAWTGASTDTQYF
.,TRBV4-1,CASSQDRGRYYGYTF
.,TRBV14,CASSQGDRYEQYF
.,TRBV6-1,CASSVTLAGYEQFF
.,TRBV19,CASSIDLAVSGANVLTF
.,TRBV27,CASSLRQIYNEQFF
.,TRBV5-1,CASSPSGQLQETQYF
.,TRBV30,CAWSVGERLGQYF
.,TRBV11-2,CASSLRGANSRPQYF
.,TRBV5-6,CASSHAFSNKRLDGYTF
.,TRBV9,CASGPRLGADTIYF
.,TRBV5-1,CASSLSGSAGANVLTF
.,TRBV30,CAWTKLRGVQTQYF
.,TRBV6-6,CASSAPGTGVYEQYF
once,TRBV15,CATSRDSGGPSRSGNTIYF
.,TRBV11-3,CASSPEYEQYF
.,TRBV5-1,CASSSGGNRETQYF
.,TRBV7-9,CASSPGTSGRSPFF
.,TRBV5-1,CASSYQGSEKLFF
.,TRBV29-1,CSVEVQLNTEAFF
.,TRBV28,CASGTASTDTQYF
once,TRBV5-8,CASSLKGQVKETQYF
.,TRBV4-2,CASSQSRGATDTQYF
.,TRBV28,CASSSNRGGYGYTF
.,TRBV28,CASRLGGSGYTF
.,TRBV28,CASRPYGTSGEETQYF
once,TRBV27,CASSSWGAGELFF
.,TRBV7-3,CASSLTGVAEETQYF
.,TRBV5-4,CASSPPGVVREQYF
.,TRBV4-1,CASSRQGSDQPQHF
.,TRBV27,CASSSRASNQPQHF
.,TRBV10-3,CAITPGQGLYEQYF
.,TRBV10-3,CAISERRGANYGYTF
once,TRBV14,CASSQAGAGHNEQFF
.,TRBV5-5,CASSLGPEPRTYEQYF
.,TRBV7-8,CASRGQPNTGELFF
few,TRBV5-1,CASTPGPPGEQYF
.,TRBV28,CASNSPSPGSSNQPQHF
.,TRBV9,CASSVGVAMNTEAFF
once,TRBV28,CASRGGTLDTEAFF
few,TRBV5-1,CASSLRTGNTGELFF
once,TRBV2,CASRGLWNQPQHF
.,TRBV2,CASRDRGAATGELFF
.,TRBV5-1,CASSLQDSGNTIYF
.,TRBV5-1,CASTIGGGAGNTEAFF
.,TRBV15,CATSRGQGNQPQHF
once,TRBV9,CASSVTGGGINEQFF